This TCR beta chain was sequenced for a study of long-term antiretroviral therapy in people with HIV. Study-level findings and limits: In the period from the mid-2000s to the late 2010s, blood was collected, possibly under older ART regimens. ART was followed by higher diversity that remained below transplant donor controls. Controls exceeded HIV repertoires in CDR3 length range.

V was shortened by 4 bases and J by 0 bases, with 13 bases between the two germline ends. The CDR3 runs 16 residues. CDR1 is SGHKS and CDR2 is YYEKEE in the germline V gene (reference sequence). Each participant with HIV received care in the United States. To note about this clone: Antigen: not known.

Version v3.0 of the immunoSEQ assay was performed at survey level. Here immunoSEQ multiplex PCR was the method, and the copy in TCRdb shows in-frame clones only, minus some. The sample lists about 25,000 clones, about 86% occurring once. Sequences were derived from unsorted PBMCs, sampled 1.2 years after starting antiretroviral therapy. V and J are TRBV5-5 and TRBJ1-4; TRBD1 is a possible D gene (5 bases). The source of this sequence is a man in his fifties with HIV. DNA of the CDR3: TGTGCCAGCAGCGGGGGACGCCTTGCAACTAATGAAAAACTGTTTTTT. It codes for CASSGGRLATNEKLFF. The variable domain in full, completed from reference TRBV5-5 and TRBJ1-4, reads DAGVTQSPTHLIKTRGQQVTLRCSPISGHKSVSWYQQVLGQGPQFIFQYYEKEERGRGNFPDRFSARQFPNYSSELNVNALLLGDSALYLCASSGGRLATNEKLFFGSGTQLSVL.